This T cell receptor beta chain came from a study of human T cells and chemical hapten exposure. About the study: Patients were given diphenylcyclopropenone on the scalp weekly across the approximately 22-week study.

One entry per CDR3 protein results from TCRdb running MiXCR on the RACE reads. The sample contains tens of thousands of distinct CDR3 sequences, 9.5% to 12% of which appear only once. There are many counts of this clonotype. The CDR3 sequence is 13 residues long. Germline assignment: CDR1 LGHDT and CDR2 YNNKEL (reference sequence). V lost 4 bases, J lost 5 bases, and 8 bases lay in between. Time point specified: patch test 2, 6 weeks after DPC sensitization. Treatment indicated: therapeutic diphenylcyclopropenone sensitization with weekly scalp DPC. This receptor was taken from a middle-aged man with alopecia areata. Some clones in this sample may be carry-over from other donors' samples. The chain carries TRBV3-1 and TRBJ2-2; D not certain. The sequencing used whole blood, collected in connection with sensitization to the hapten diphenylcyclopropenone (DPC). The CDR3: CASSRTDTGELFF. The CDR3 DNA follows: TGTGCCAGCAGCCGAACTGATACCGGGGAGCTGTTTTTT. The full variable domain, in which reference TRBV3-1 and TRBJ2-2 provide the parts outside the CDR3, is DTAVSQTPKYLVTQMGNDKSIKCEQNLGHDTMYWYKQDSKKFLKIMFSYNNKELIINETVPNRFSPKSPDKAHLNLHINSLELGDSAVYFCASSRTDTGELFFGEGSRLTVL.